A single T cell receptor (beta chain) is shown here with its context. The sample originates from a study of blood T cell repertoires in COVID-19. Turning to the study itself: T cells, B-cell-depleted T cells, or PBMCs supplied cDNA or gDNA.

Participants were aged about 18 to 100 years from about two dozen US areas. Assignments of participants to cohorts depended upon their own reported clinical history. Each recovered donor of Cohort 3 presented with two negative PCRs, clearance, or symptom resolution. The repertoire was sequenced with immunoSEQ multiplex PCR; TCRdb's copy has only in-frame clones and lacks some. The sample records about 270,000 clones, roughly 90% being singletons. This CDR3 is 11 amino acids long. The germline V and J ends were trimmed by 2 bases and 6 bases, with 6 bases remaining between them. Per the germline V gene, CDR1 is SGHNT and CDR2 is YYREEE (reference sequence).

The clonotype was recovered from a woman aged 30 to 39 who had recovered from COVID-19. Sequenced: PBMCs or T cells enriched from blood (not recorded which). The chain joins TRBV5-4 to TRBJ2-7; no clear D gene. The CDR3 DNA reads as TGTGCCAGCAGCTTAACGGGCGAGCAGTACTTC. Translated: CASSLTGEQYF.